The rows below give T cell receptor beta chains drawn from one sample of a study of blood T cells in healthy people across ages. One entry per CDR3 protein results from TCRdb running MiXCR on the 5' RACE reads. The sample has 850,000 to 1,300,000 distinct CDR3 sequences, over 35% seen once. Source material: blood. The receptors come from a woman aged 60-70 years in good health. Each CDR3 is given with its conserved first and last residue. The D gene is left open where the match is weak. Size values are once, few and many counts, or a class for expanded clones, and some rows have none.

j_gene: TRBJ2-1
abundance: .
v_gene: TRBV10-3
d_gene: .
CDR3nt: TGTGCCATCGGTGAGGGGGTATCCTACAATGAGCAGTTCTTC
CDR3aa: CAIGEGVSYNEQFF

j_gene: TRBJ2-3
abundance: .
v_gene: TRBV7-2
d_gene: .
CDR3nt: TGTGCCAGCAGCCGTGTAGCGGGCACAGATACGCAGTATTTT
CDR3aa: CASSRVAGTDTQYF

j_gene: TRBJ2-7
abundance: .
v_gene: TRBV6-1
d_gene: TRBD1
CDR3nt: TGTGCCAGCAGTGAAATTTTCGTGGGGATTGCTGGGACAGGGATATCCTACGAGCAGTACTTC
CDR3aa: CASSEIFVGIAGTGISYEQYF

j_gene: TRBJ2-3
abundance: few
v_gene: TRBV7-8
d_gene: TRBD2
CDR3nt: TGTGCCAGCAGACCACACCGCGGGGGTTCGGATACGCAGTATTTT
CDR3aa: CASRPHRGGSDTQYF

j_gene: TRBJ1-1
abundance: .
v_gene: TRBV9
d_gene: .
CDR3nt: TGTGCCAGCAGCGCCGATGGGGGGGGAGGTACTGAAGCTTTCTTT
CDR3aa: CASSADGGGGTEAFF

j_gene: TRBJ2-7
abundance: once
v_gene: TRBV15
d_gene: .
CDR3nt: TGTGCCACCAGCCCAGGGGGGATGAGCTCCTACGAGCAGTACTTC
CDR3aa: CATSPGGMSSYEQYF

j_gene: TRBJ2-1
abundance: few
v_gene: TRBV24-1
d_gene: .
CDR3nt: TGTGCCACCAGTGATCCACAGGGTTACAATGAGCAGTTCTTC
CDR3aa: CATSDPQGYNEQFF

j_gene: TRBJ2-3
abundance: .
v_gene: TRBV14
d_gene: .
CDR3nt: TGTGCCAGCAGCCAGGCAGGGGCACAGGATACGCAGTATTTT
CDR3aa: CASSQAGAQDTQYF

j_gene: TRBJ1-5
abundance: .
v_gene: TRBV2
d_gene: .
CDR3nt: TGTGCCAGCTACATACAGGGAGTTGGCAATCAGCCCCAGCATTTT
CDR3aa: CASYIQGVGNQPQHF

j_gene: TRBJ2-7
abundance: few
v_gene: TRBV14
d_gene: TRBD1
CDR3nt: TGTGCCAGCAGCCTGCGGACAGGATCTCTTTCCGAGCAGTACTTC
CDR3aa: CASSLRTGSLSEQYF

j_gene: TRBJ2-3
abundance: .
v_gene: TRBV7-7
d_gene: .
CDR3nt: TGTGCCAGCAGCCGAGGGGTAGGGGCTACAGATACGCGGTATTTT
CDR3aa: CASSRGVGATDTRYF

j_gene: TRBJ2-1
abundance: .
v_gene: TRBV24-1
d_gene: .
CDR3nt: TGTGCCACCAGTGATTTACGGGCATCAACCTACAATGAGCAGTTCTTC
CDR3aa: CATSDLRASTYNEQFF

j_gene: TRBJ2-7
abundance: .
v_gene: TRBV4-1
d_gene: TRBD1
CDR3nt: TGCGCCAGCAGCCAATACCCGGGACAGGCTAACGAGCAGTACTTC
CDR3aa: CASSQYPGQANEQYF

j_gene: TRBJ2-3
abundance: few
v_gene: TRBV7-8
d_gene: .
CDR3nt: TGTGCCAGCAGCCCCAGGGCCGCTACTACAGATACGCAGTATTTT
CDR3aa: CASSPRAATTDTQYF

j_gene: TRBJ1-2
abundance: few
v_gene: TRBV20-1
d_gene: .
CDR3nt: TGCAGTGCCTCCTCGGGGGGTGACTATGGCTACACCTTC
CDR3aa: CSASSGGDYGYTF

j_gene: TRBJ2-3
abundance: many
v_gene: TRBV7-2
d_gene: .
CDR3nt: TGTGCCAGCAGCACAAGGACAGATACGCAGTATTTT
CDR3aa: CASSTRTDTQYF

j_gene: TRBJ2-3
abundance: .
v_gene: TRBV13
d_gene: .
CDR3nt: TGTGCCAGCAGCTTATCCTCAGCAGATACGCAGTATTTT
CDR3aa: CASSLSSADTQYF

j_gene: TRBJ2-7
abundance: .
v_gene: TRBV5-1
d_gene: TRBD2
CDR3nt: TGCGCCAGCAGTCTCCGACTAGCGGGAGTTGGAAACTCCTACGAGCAGTACTTC
CDR3aa: CASSLRLAGVGNSYEQYF

j_gene: TRBJ2-7
abundance: .
v_gene: TRBV11-2
d_gene: .
CDR3nt: TGTGCCAGCACCCCCAAGACCCTACTAGCAGCCGATGAGCAGTACTTC
CDR3aa: CASTPKTLLAADEQYF

j_gene: TRBJ2-7
abundance: few
v_gene: TRBV15
d_gene: TRBD2
CDR3nt: TGTGCCACCAGCAGGCCTAGCGGCGCCTACGAGCAGTACTTC
CDR3aa: CATSRPSGAYEQYF

j_gene: TRBJ2-1
abundance: .
v_gene: TRBV6-1
d_gene: TRBD2
CDR3nt: TGTGCCAGCAGTCCCAGAGCGGGAGGAGGCTTCTACAATGAGCAGTTCTTC
CDR3aa: CASSPRAGGGFYNEQFF

j_gene: TRBJ2-5
abundance: .
v_gene: TRBV7-9
d_gene: .
CDR3nt: TGTGCCAGCAGCCGGCCGGGCATTCAGGGACCTTTCCAAGAGACCCAGTACTTC
CDR3aa: CASSRPGIQGPFQETQYF

j_gene: TRBJ2-3
abundance: .
v_gene: TRBV4-2
d_gene: TRBD2
CDR3nt: TGTGCCAGCAGCCAAGAAGGGACTAGCGGGAGTAGAGATACGCAGTATTTT
CDR3aa: CASSQEGTSGSRDTQYF

j_gene: TRBJ2-1
abundance: .
v_gene: TRBV6-6
d_gene: TRBD1
CDR3nt: TGTGCCAGCGCGGACAGGGGCAATGAGCAGTTCTTC
CDR3aa: CASADRGNEQFF

j_gene: TRBJ2-1
abundance: .
v_gene: TRBV6-5
d_gene: TRBD2
CDR3nt: TGTGCCAGCAGTTACTTACCTGGCGGGAGTCTCTACAATGAGCAGTTCTTC
CDR3aa: CASSYLPGGSLYNEQFF

j_gene: TRBJ2-1
abundance: many
v_gene: TRBV7-2
d_gene: .
CDR3nt: TGTGCCAGCAGCTATCTAGGGCGGTCCTACAATGAGCAGTTCTTC
CDR3aa: CASSYLGRSYNEQFF